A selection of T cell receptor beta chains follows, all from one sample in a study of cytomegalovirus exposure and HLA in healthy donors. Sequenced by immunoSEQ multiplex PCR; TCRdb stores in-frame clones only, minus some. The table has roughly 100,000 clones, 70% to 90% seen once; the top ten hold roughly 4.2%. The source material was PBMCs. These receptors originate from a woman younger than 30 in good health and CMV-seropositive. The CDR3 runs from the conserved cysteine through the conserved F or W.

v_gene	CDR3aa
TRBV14	CASGLAPGGYTF
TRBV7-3	CASSFLGQGQETQYF
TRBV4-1	CASSQDRDWHYEQYF
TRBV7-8	CASSIGTAGNTIYF
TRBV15	CATSRDRGRHEQYF
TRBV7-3	CASSLRGQADPYEQYF
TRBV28	CASSLQMTGGSYEQYF
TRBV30	CAWSVLAGGYNEQFF
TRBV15	CATSSPDPGKAFF
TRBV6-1	CASSASRDTYGYTF
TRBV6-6	CASSQTSGGYEQYF
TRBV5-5	CASTRSGTNTGELFF
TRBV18	CASSPQWTGGSWNETQYF
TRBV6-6	CASRLLGQGKPDTQYF
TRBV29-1	CSVVRQGSYEQYF
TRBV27	CASSQTGLAGLAYEQYF
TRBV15	CATSRDEFSGGETQYF
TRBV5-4	CASSGGGAGNTIYF
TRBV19	CASSPVLYSNQPQHF
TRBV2	CASSESAGWHTEAFF
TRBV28	CASIPDVIPGGYTF
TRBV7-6	CASSLQGNEAFF
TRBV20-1	CSASEDEQFF
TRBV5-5	CASSFGGSYGYTF
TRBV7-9	CASSSGNRDEQYF
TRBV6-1	CASSALEGIRAYEQYF
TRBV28	CASNRGKVGYTF
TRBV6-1	CASRAHRAHEQYF
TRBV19	CASSIPGQVQRLHTDTQYF
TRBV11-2	CASSLSRTANTEAFF
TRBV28	CASSLRDKGSAGELFF
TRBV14	CASSRPAHGTSGYNEQFF
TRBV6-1	CASSQGAWEPQHF
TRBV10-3	CASDGSGGAFDNEQFF
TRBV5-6	CASRDPIAGPTYEQYF
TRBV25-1	CASSPGTVPYGYTF
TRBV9	CASGSGNTIYF
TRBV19	CASRDRANNEQFF